This T cell receptor beta chain was sequenced in a study of T-cell reconstitution after alpha-beta-depleted transplantation in children. Findings and caveats of the study: Several hundred expanded graft clones reportedly supplied alpha-beta T cells about two months after transplant. The high TCRbeta diversity at day 60 in some patients came from surviving recipient T cells and thymic progenitors. T cells produced anew were the main source of T-cell counts and diversity one year after transplant.

Unique molecular identifiers were used in preparing the TCRbeta library. TCRdb called the PCR reads again in MiXCR, with one record for every CDR3 protein. The sample yields approximately 650,000 distinct CDR3 sequences, around 13% seen once. Germline loops: CDR1 MNHNS, CDR2 SASEGT. The CDR3 runs to 15 residues. Unmatched junction bases numbered 1, after V lost 0 bases and J lost 1 base. This clonotype was observed a few times. Its specificity is unknown. Sequencing was performed on PBMCs, taken before TCRalphabeta/CD19-depleted stem cell transplant. The sequence was obtained from a girl aged 2-10 years with congenital amegakaryocytic thrombocytopenia, due to receive a stem cell transplant. V and J are TRBV6-1 and TRBJ2-5; 8 bases agree with TRBD1. The DNA of the CDR3 is TGTGCCAGCAGTGAAGCGGGACAGGCCCAAGAGACCCAGTACTTC. Encoded protein: CASSEAGQAQETQYF.